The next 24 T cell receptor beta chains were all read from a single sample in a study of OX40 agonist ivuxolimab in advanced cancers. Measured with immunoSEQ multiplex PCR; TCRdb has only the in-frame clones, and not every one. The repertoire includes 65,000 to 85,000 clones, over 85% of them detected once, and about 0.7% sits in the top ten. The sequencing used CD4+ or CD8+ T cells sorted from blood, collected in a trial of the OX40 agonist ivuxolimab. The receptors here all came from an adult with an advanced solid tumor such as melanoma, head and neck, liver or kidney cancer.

CDR3 DNA sequence: TGCGCCAGCAGCATCAGTCCCCCCGGAAGAGTAGCGGGAGGATTGAACGAGCAGTACTTC. This gives the protein CASSISPPGRVAGGLNEQYF. The chain carries TRBV5-1 and TRBJ2-7, with TRBD2 identical over 10 bases. Germline V gene data show CDR1 as SGHRS and CDR2 as YFSETQ. CDR3 length: 20 residues. The ends lost 4 bases at V and 5 bases at J; junction bases unmatched: 24.

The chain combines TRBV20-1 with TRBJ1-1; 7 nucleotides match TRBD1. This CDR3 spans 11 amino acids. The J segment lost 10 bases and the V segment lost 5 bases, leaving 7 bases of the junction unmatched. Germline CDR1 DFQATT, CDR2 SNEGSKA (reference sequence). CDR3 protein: CSAARGEGAFF. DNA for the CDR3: TGCAGTGCTGCCAGGGGGGAGGGAGCTTTCTTT.

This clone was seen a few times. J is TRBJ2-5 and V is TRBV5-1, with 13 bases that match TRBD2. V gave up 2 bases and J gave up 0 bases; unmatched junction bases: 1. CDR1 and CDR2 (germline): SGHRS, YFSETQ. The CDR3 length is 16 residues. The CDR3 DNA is TGCGCCAGCAGCTTCGGACTAGCGGGGGACCAAGAGACCCAGTACTTC. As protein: CASSFGLAGDQETQYF.

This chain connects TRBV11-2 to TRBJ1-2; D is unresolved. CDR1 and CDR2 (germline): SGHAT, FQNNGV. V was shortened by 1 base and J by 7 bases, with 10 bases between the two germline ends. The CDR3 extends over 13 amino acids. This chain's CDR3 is CASSLGGVGGYTF. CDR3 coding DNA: TGTGCCAGCAGCTTAGGTGGGGTCGGTGGCTACACCTTC.

The DNA for the CDR3 is TGTGCCAGCAGGATGACCTACGAGCAGTACTTC. Its translation is CASRMTYEQYF. V is TRBV2 and J is TRBJ2-7; no reliable D call. This CDR3 comprises 11 residues. Germline CDR1 SNHLY, CDR2 FYNNEI. V lost 6 bases to trimming and J lost 2 bases, with 5 bases between them.

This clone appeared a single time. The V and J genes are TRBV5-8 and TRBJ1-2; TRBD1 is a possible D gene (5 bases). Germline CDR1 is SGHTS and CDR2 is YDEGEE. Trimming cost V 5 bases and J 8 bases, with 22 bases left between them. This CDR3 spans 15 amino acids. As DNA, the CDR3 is TGTGCCAGCAGTTCCCCTCGGGACGACATCTCGGGCTACACCTTC. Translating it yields CASSSPRDDISGYTF.

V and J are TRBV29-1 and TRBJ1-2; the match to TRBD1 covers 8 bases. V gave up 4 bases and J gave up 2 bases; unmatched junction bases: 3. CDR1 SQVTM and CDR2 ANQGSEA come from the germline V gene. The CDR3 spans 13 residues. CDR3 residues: CSVGRQGNYGYTF. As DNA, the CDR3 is TGCAGCGTTGGGAGACAGGGGAACTATGGCTACACCTTC.

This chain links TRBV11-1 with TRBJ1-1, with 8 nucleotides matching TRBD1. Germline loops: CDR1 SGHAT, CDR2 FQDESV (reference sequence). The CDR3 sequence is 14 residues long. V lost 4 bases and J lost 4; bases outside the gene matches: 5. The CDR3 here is CASSSETGGTEAFF. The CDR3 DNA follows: TGTGCCAGCAGCTCCGAAACAGGGGGCACTGAAGCTTTCTTT.

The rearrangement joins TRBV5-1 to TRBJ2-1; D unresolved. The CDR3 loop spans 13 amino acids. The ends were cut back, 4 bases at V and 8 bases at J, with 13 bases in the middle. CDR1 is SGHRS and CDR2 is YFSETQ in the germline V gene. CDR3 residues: CASSPTYFDEQFF. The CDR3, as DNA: TGCGCCAGCAGCCCGACATACTTTGATGAGCAGTTCTTC.

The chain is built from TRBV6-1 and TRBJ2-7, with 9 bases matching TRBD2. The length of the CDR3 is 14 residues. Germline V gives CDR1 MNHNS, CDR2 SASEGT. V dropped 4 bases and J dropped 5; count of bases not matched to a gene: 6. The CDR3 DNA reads TGTGCCAGCAGTGTGCTTGCGGGGGGGGACGAGCAGTACTTC. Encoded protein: CASSVLAGGDEQYF.

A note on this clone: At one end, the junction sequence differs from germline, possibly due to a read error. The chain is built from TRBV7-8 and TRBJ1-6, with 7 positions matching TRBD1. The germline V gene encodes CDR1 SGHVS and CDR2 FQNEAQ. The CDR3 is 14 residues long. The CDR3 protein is CASTLTGENSPLHF. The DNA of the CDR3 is TGTGCCAGCACCTTAACAGGGGAAAATTCACCCCTCCACTTT.

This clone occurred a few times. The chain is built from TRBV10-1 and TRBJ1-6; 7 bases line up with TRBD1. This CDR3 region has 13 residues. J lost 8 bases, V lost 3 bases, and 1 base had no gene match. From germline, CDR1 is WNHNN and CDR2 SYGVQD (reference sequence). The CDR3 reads CASSDRGDSPLHF. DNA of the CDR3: TGCGCCAGCAGTGACAGGGGGGATTCACCCCTCCACTTT.

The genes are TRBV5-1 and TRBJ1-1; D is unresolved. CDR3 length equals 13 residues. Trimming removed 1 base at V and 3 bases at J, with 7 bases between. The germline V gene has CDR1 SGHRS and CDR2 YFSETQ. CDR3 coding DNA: TGCGCCAGCAGCTTGTTTACAGACACTGAAGCTTTCTTT. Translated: CASSLFTDTEAFF.

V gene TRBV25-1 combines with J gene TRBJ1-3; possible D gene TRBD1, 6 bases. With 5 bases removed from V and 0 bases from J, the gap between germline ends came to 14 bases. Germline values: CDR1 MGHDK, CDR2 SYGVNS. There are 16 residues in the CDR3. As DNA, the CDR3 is TGTGCCAGCAGTCTTTCGGGGGCTCCCTCTGGAAACACCATATATTTT. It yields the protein CASSLSGAPSGNTIYF.

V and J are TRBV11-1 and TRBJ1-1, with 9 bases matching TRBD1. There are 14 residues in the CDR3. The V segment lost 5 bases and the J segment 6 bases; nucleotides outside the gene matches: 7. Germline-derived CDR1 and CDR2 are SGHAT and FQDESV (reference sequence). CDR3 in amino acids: CASSPRGQGSEAFF. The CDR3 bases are TGTGCCAGCAGCCCAAGGGGACAGGGCTCTGAAGCTTTCTTT.

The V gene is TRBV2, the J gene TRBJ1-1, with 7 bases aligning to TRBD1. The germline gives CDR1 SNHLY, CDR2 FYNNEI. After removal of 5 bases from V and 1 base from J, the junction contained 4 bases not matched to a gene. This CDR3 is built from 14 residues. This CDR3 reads CASSRGRRNTEAFF. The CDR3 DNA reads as TGTGCCAGCAGTAGGGGGCGGAGGAACACTGAAGCTTTCTTT. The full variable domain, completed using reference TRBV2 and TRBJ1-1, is EPEVTQTPSHQVTQMGQEVILRCVPISNHLYFYWYRQILGQKVEFLVSFYNNEISEKSEIFDDQFSVERPDGSNFTLKIRSTKLEDSAMYFCASSRGRRNTEAFFGQGTRLTVV.

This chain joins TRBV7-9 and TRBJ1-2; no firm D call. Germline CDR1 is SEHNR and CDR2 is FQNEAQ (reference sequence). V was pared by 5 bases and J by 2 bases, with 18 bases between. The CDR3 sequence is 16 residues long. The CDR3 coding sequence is TGTGCCAGCAGCCCAGGAGGCAGCGGCGTGAACTATGGCTACACCTTC. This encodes CASSPGGSGVNYGYTF.

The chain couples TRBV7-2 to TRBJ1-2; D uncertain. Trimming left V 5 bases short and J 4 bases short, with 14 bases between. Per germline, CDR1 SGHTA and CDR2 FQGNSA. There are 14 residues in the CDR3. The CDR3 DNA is TGTGCCAGCAGCCCCGCCCGTGGCGGCTATGGCTACACCTTC. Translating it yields CASSPARGGYGYTF.

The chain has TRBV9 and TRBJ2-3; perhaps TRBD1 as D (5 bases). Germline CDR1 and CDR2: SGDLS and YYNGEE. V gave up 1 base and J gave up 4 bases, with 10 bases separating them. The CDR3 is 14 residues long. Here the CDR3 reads CASSVQTGSDTQYF. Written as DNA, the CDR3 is TGTGCCAGCAGCGTACAAACAGGTTCAGATACGCAGTATTTT. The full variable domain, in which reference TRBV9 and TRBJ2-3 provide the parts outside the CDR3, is DSGVTQTPKHLITATGQRVTLRCSPRSGDLSVYWYQQSLDQGLQFLIQYYNGEERAKGNILERFSAQQFPDLHSELNLSSLELGDSALYFCASSVQTGSDTQYFGPGTRLTVL.

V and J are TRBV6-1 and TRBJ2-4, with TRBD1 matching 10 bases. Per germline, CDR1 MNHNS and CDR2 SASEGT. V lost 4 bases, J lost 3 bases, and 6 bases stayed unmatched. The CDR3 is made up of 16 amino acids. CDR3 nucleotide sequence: TGTGCCAGCAGTGGCCTCGGACAGGGGGTCAAAAACATTCAGTACTTC. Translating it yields CASSGLGQGVKNIQYF.

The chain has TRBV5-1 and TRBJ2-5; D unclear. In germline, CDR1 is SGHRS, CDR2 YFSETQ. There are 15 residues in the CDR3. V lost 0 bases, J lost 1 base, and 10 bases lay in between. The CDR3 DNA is TGCGCCAGCAGCTTGGAAGCAGGACCCCAAGAGACCCAGTACTTC. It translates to CASSLEAGPQETQYF. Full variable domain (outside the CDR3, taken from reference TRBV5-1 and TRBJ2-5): KAGVTQTPRYLIKTRGQQVTLSCSPISGHRSVSWYQQTPGQGLQFLFEYFSETQRNKGNFPGRFSGRQFSNSRSEMNVSTLELGDSALYLCASSLEAGPQETQYFGPGTRLLVL.

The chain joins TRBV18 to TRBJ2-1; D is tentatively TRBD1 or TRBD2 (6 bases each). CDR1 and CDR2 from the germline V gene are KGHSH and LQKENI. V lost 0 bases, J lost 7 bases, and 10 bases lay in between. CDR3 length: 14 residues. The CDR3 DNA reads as TGTGCCAGCTCACCACCAGGGGGGTATAATGAGCAGTTCTTC. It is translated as CASSPPGGYNEQFF. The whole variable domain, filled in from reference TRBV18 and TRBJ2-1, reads NAGVMQNPRHLVRRRGQEARLRCSPMKGHSHVYWYRQLPEEGLKFMVYLQKENIIDESGMPKERFSAEFPKEGPSILRIQQVVRGDSAAYFCASSPPGGYNEQFFGPGTRLTVL.

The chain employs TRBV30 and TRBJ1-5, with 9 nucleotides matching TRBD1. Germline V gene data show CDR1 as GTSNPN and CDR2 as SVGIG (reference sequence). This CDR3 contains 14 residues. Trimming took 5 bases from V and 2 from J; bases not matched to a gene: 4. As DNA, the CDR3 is TGTGCCTGGGACCGACAGGGGGGCAATCAGCCCCAGCATTTT. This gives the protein CAWDRQGGNQPQHF.

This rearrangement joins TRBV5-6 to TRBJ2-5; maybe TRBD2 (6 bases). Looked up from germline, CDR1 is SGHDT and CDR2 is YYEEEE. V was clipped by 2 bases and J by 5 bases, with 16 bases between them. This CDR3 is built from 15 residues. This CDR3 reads CASSLSGDRGETQYF. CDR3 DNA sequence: TGTGCCAGCAGCTTATCGGGGGATCGGGGGGAGACCCAGTACTTC.